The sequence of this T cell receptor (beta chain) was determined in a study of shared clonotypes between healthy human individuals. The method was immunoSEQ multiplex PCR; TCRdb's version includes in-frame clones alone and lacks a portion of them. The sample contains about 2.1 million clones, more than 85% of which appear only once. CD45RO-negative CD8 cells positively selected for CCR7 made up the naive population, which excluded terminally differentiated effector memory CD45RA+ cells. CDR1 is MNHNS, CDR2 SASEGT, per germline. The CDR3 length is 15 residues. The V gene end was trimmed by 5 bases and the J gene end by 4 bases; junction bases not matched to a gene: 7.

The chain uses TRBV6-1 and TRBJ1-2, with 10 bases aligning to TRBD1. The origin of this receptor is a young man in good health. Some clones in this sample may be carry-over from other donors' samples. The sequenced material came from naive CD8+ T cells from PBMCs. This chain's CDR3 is CASSPGTGALYGYTF. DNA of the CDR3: TGTGCCAGCAGTCCCGGGACAGGGGCCCTCTATGGCTACACCTTC.